A few counts support the clone carrying this T cell receptor beta chain. The CDR3 length is 14 residues. V was cut by 8 bases and J by 7 bases, with 18 bases left in between. Germline V gives CDR1 SGHTA, CDR2 FQGNSA. This record belongs to a study of blood T cells in healthy people across ages. Per sample, a minimum of 7 million PBMCs were isolated. It was with a sample-barcoded 5' primer and a J-beta primer mix that a second PCR of roughly 7 to 12 cycles was run. One entry per CDR3 protein, called by TCRdb with MiXCR from the 5' RACE reads. There are fewer than 700,000 distinct CDR3 sequences in the sample; roughly 48% occur only once, and 20% to 25% lies in the top ten.

The J gene is TRBJ2-1, the V gene TRBV7-2; no reliable D call. The sequencing input was blood. This TCR derives from a man older than 75 in good health. CDR3 loop: CASGSPIPLNEQFF. As DNA, the CDR3 is TGTGCCAGCGGATCACCAATTCCCCTAAATGAGCAGTTCTTC.